The rows below give T cell receptor beta chains drawn from one sample of a study of PD-1 blockade in classical Hodgkin lymphoma. Libraries were prepared by immunoSEQ multiplex PCR; TCRdb keeps only in-frame clonotypes and omits some of them. The data contain tens of thousands of clones, about 92% of them seen just once; the ten biggest clones take up about 7.6%. Sample: peripheral blood mononuclear cells (PBMCs), taken at baseline. Receptors were obtained from a human donor with classical Hodgkin lymphoma. The CDR3 runs from the conserved cysteine through the conserved F or W. Fields, in order: CDR3 length, V gene, clone size, J gene, CDR3 protein. Only some rows state a clone size, as once, few, many or a class for expanded clones.

length: 14; V: TRBV6-1; size: .; J: TRBJ1-6; CDR3: CASSETGINSPLHF
length: 16; V: TRBV7-2; size: few; J: TRBJ2-3; CDR3: CASSLGQIISTDTQYF
length: 16; V: TRBV5-1; size: .; J: TRBJ1-1; CDR3: CASSLEQARLGTEAFF
length: 11; V: TRBV6-1; size: once; J: TRBJ2-5; CDR3: CASSPQETQYF
length: 13; V: TRBV7-3; size: .; J: TRBJ2-3; CDR3: CASSLTSGDTQYF
length: 14; V: TRBV29-1; size: .; J: TRBJ2-3; CDR3: CSVTFRGSTDTQYF
length: 15; V: TRBV5-8; size: .; J: TRBJ1-4; CDR3: CASSLGTKTNEKLFF
length: 14; V: TRBV6-5; size: .; J: TRBJ2-7; CDR3: CASSIQGGFYEQYF
length: 16; V: TRBV2; size: .; J: TRBJ2-5; CDR3: CASSDGGSLYQETQYF
length: 16; V: TRBV7-9; size: .; J: TRBJ1-2; CDR3: CASSWGGTGSPGGYTF
length: 19; V: TRBV4-2; size: once; J: TRBJ2-2; CDR3: CASSQVGDGVGRRGGELFF
length: 15; V: TRBV19; size: .; J: TRBJ2-2; CDR3: CASSGTAENTGELFF
length: 17; V: TRBV7-6; size: .; J: TRBJ2-5; CDR3: CASSFLSGDTHQETQYF
length: 17; V: TRBV18; size: .; J: TRBJ1-4; CDR3: CASSPLITDTANEKLFF
length: 15; V: TRBV27; size: .; J: TRBJ2-7; CDR3: CASRAGTSDSYEQYF
length: 14; V: TRBV9; size: .; J: TRBJ2-2; CDR3: CASSVDPATGELFF
length: 13; V: TRBV10-3; size: .; J: TRBJ2-2; CDR3: CAIIADGHRELFF
length: 16; V: TRBV7-7; size: .; J: TRBJ1-5; CDR3: CASSSQGPRGNQPQHF
length: 16; V: TRBV18; size: .; J: TRBJ2-4; CDR3: CASSPPGQGTKNIQYF
length: 14; V: TRBV13; size: .; J: TRBJ2-1; CDR3: CASSALALAQKQFF
length: 16; V: TRBV21-1; size: .; J: TRBJ2-7; CDR3: CASSKALRYPCYEQYF
length: 14; V: TRBV6-1; size: .; J: TRBJ1-1; CDR3: CASSELGVNTEAFF
length: 15; V: TRBV6-1; size: .; J: TRBJ2-1; CDR3: CASSGGRGAVFEQFF
length: 11; V: TRBV12-5; size: .; J: TRBJ1-5; CDR3: CASGPDQPQHF
length: 13; V: TRBV4-1; size: .; J: TRBJ2-3; CDR3: CASSQEQPDTQYF
length: 14; V: TRBV5-8; size: .; J: TRBJ2-3; CDR3: CASSFPGTGDTQYF
length: 14; V: TRBV2; size: once; J: TRBJ2-5; CDR3: CASSNLLGGETQYF
length: 16; V: TRBV19; size: .; J: TRBJ1-3; CDR3: CASSILLGRSGNTIYF
length: 15; V: TRBV6-4; size: .; J: TRBJ2-7; CDR3: CASEILLGGSYEQYF
length: 14; V: TRBV7-9; size: .; J: TRBJ1-2; CDR3: CASSPKGGLNGYTF
length: 14; V: TRBV6-5; size: .; J: TRBJ2-3; CDR3: CASSYDLAPDTQYF
length: 17; V: TRBV4-1; size: .; J: TRBJ2-4; CDR3: CASSQDPQKRVGYIQYF
length: 14; V: TRBV6-5; size: .; J: TRBJ1-5; CDR3: CASSRDRDDQPQHF
length: 14; V: TRBV4-3; size: .; J: TRBJ1-5; CDR3: CASSQDRWDQPQHF
length: 12; V: TRBV7-6; size: .; J: TRBJ2-2; CDR3: CASEWGTGELFF
length: 18; V: TRBV4-3; size: once; J: TRBJ2-3; CDR3: CASSPDVSGRVLEDTQYF
length: 14; V: TRBV7-9; size: once; J: TRBJ1-1; CDR3: CASSLVTGFTEAFF
length: 16; V: TRBV11-2; size: .; J: TRBJ1-5; CDR3: CASSLEGHLGNQPQHF
length: 17; V: TRBV5-4; size: .; J: TRBJ1-6; CDR3: CASSLAQGGSYNSPLHF
length: 17; V: TRBV7-2; size: .; J: TRBJ2-7; CDR3: CASSPRTSGSYLYEQYF
length: 12; V: TRBV9; size: once; J: TRBJ2-1; CDR3: CASSVEANEQFF
length: 16; V: TRBV15; size: .; J: TRBJ2-2; CDR3: CATSRDRQGTAGELFF
length: 20; V: TRBV10-3; size: .; J: TRBJ1-6; CDR3: CAISAEPGQSLRRPSTPLHF
length: 18; V: TRBV2; size: .; J: TRBJ2-7; CDR3: CASSAGSTGNGDPYEQYF
length: 18; V: TRBV28; size: .; J: TRBJ1-5; CDR3: CASSLSYGKGVPGQPQHF
length: 15; V: TRBV2; size: .; J: TRBJ1-5; CDR3: CASSEPGPSNQPQHF
length: 14; V: TRBV4-2; size: .; J: TRBJ2-2; CDR3: CASSQDSGPGELFF
length: 14; V: TRBV4-2; size: .; J: TRBJ2-1; CDR3: CASSPRQGYNEQFF
length: 15; V: TRBV9; size: .; J: TRBJ1-1; CDR3: CASSVFQGARAEAFF
length: 14; V: TRBV28; size: .; J: TRBJ2-7; CDR3: CASGGASGTYEQYF
length: 14; V: TRBV5-1; size: .; J: TRBJ2-2; CDR3: CASNGVGDTGELFF
length: 15; V: TRBV14; size: .; J: TRBJ2-1; CDR3: CASSPFELVYNEQFF
length: 15; V: TRBV5-1; size: .; J: TRBJ2-3; CDR3: CASSLAGTSESTQYF
length: 17; V: TRBV4-2; size: .; J: TRBJ2-1; CDR3: CASSPASAGEPYNEQFF